This T cell receptor (beta chain) is drawn from a study of T cell responses to AZD1222 COVID-19 vaccine. The study, taken as a whole, reports: Every sample of the repertoires postdated the peak T cell response. The reported proportion of spike-specific TCRs targeting unmutated variant regions was nearly half.

For this clone: As yet, its antigen is unknown.

The repertoire was sequenced with immunoSEQ multiplex PCR; TCRdb's copy has only in-frame clones and lacks some. The table shows 95,000 to 150,000 clones, with about 89% occurring only once. V was trimmed by 3 bases and J by 2 bases, leaving 9 bases between them. The CDR3 has 14 amino acids. Looked up from germline, CDR1 is MNHNS and CDR2 is SASEGT. The sequencing here drew on peripheral blood, taken on day 0 of MenACWY control vaccination. V usage is TRBV6-1 and J usage is TRBJ2-3; no clear D gene. This clonotype was sampled from an adult in good health. CDR3 loop: CASSEQAHTDTQYF. DNA of the CDR3: TGTGCCAGCAGTGAGCAGGCTCACACAGATACGCAGTATTTT.